Shown below are 28 T cell receptor beta chains from a single sample sequenced in a study of blood T cell repertoires in COVID-19. The data were produced by immunoSEQ multiplex PCR, yet TCRdb's version contains in-frame clones alone and is incomplete. The table has about 200,000 clones, over 70% seen once. The sample taken for sequencing was peripheral blood. Receptors were obtained from a man in his forties with acute or convalescent COVID-19.

The chain carries TRBV3-1 (or the pseudogene TRBV3-2) and TRBJ2-6, with TRBD2 matching 12 bases. The CDR3 is 17 residues long. Germline V gene lookup returns CDR1 LGHDT and CDR2 YNNKEL (reference sequence). With 5 bases clipped from V and 2 bases from J, the junction kept 4 bases outside the gene matches. The CDR3 spells CASSSRLAGAGANVLTF. The CDR3 DNA follows: TGTGCCAGCAGCTCGCGACTAGCGGGAGCTGGGGCCAACGTCCTGACTTTC.

The chain uses TRBV2 and TRBJ2-5; D is uncertain. Per the germline V gene, CDR1 is SNHLY and CDR2 is FYNNEI. V shed 5 bases and J shed 1 base, with 14 bases lying between them. This CDR3 has 15 residues. The CDR3 here is CASSNRVMSQETQYF. Here the CDR3 DNA reads TGTGCCAGCAGTAACCGGGTTATGTCCCAAGAGACCCAGTACTTC. Looking up the rest from reference TRBV2 and TRBJ2-5 gives the full variable domain: EPEVTQTPSHQVTQMGQEVILRCVPISNHLYFYWYRQILGQKVEFLVSFYNNEISEKSEIFDDQFSVERPDGSNFTLKIRSTKLEDSAMYFCASSNRVMSQETQYFGPGTRLLVL.

The CDR3 loop reads CAWDDKYF. The CDR3 DNA reads as TGTGCCTGGGACGACAAGTACTTC. The V and J genes are TRBV30 and TRBJ2-7; no firm D call. Germline V gene data show CDR1 as GTSNPN and CDR2 as SVGIG (reference sequence). V lost 5 bases and J 11 bases, leaving 7 bases between the germline ends. CDR3 length equals 8 residues.

The J gene is TRBJ2-5, the V gene TRBV6-1; D is possibly TRBD1 (7 bases). This CDR3 region has 14 residues. Trimming pared 3 bases from V and 4 bases from J, leaving 12 bases between. Per germline, CDR1 MNHNS and CDR2 SASEGT. Here the CDR3 reads CASSDGGGTETQYF. CDR3 sequence (DNA): TGTGCCAGCAGTGACGGAGGGGGCACAGAGACCCAGTACTTC.

The table lists this clone with a few counts. The rearrangement uses TRBV14 and TRBJ1-1, with TRBD1 identical over 8 bases. From germline, CDR1 is SGHDN and CDR2 FVKESK. CDR3 size: 16 residues. The ends lost 3 bases at V and 0 bases at J; junction bases unmatched: 6. The CDR3 is CASSHRGLRMNTEAFF. In DNA form, the CDR3 reads TGTGCCAGCAGCCACAGGGGGCTACGTATGAACACTGAAGCTTTCTTT.

In DNA form, the CDR3 reads TGTGCCAGCAGCCCCGGGACTAGCGGGATCAACTACTTC. Translated: CASSPGTSGINYF. The chain carries TRBV7-9 and TRBJ2-7; 13 nucleotides align to TRBD2. Per germline, CDR1 SEHNR and CDR2 FQNEAQ (reference sequence). The ends lost 5 bases at V and 13 bases at J; junction bases unmatched: 8. CDR3 length: 13 residues.

The chain joins TRBV5-1 to TRBJ2-1; D might be TRBD1 (5 bases). Germline assignment: CDR1 SGHRS and CDR2 YFSETQ. V lost 4 bases and J lost 7, with 15 bases in between. The CDR3 covers 14 residues. The DNA for the CDR3 is TGCGCCAGCAGCATCCAGGGAATTAGGAATGAGCAGTTCTTC. This codes for CASSIQGIRNEQFF.

This clone was seen a few times. This sequence joins TRBV7-3 and TRBJ2-7; 7 bases line up with TRBD2. The ends lost 1 base at V and 5 bases at J; junction bases unmatched: 5. This CDR3 is 14 amino acids long. The germline CDR1 and CDR2 sequences are SGHTA and FQGTGA. CDR3 sequence: CASSLKGDYHEQYF. In DNA form, the CDR3 reads TGTGCCAGCAGCTTAAAAGGGGACTACCACGAGCAGTACTTC.

This CDR3 reads CASSPLEGAFLSGANVLTF. The CDR3 nucleotides are TGTGCCAGCAGCCCGCTCGAGGGGGCTTTCCTCTCTGGGGCCAACGTCCTGACTTTC. The gene calls are TRBV11-2 and TRBJ2-6, with 7 bases fitting TRBD1. Germline-derived CDR1 and CDR2 are SGHAT and FQNNGV. The CDR3 has 19 residues. V was clipped by 5 bases and J by 0 bases; unmatched bases: 13.

The V call is TRBV11-2, the J call TRBJ2-7; D is uncertain. This CDR3 contains 13 residues. Looked up from germline, CDR1 is SGHAT and CDR2 is FQNNGV. V was pared by 2 bases and J by 7 bases, with 12 bases between. CDR3 region: CASSLLGIREQYF. CDR3 nucleotide sequence: TGTGCCAGCAGCTTACTCGGTATACGGGAGCAGTACTTC. The whole variable domain, remainder taken from reference TRBV11-2 and TRBJ2-7, is EAGVAQSPRYKIIEKRQSVAFWCNPISGHATLYWYQQILGQGPKLLIQFQNNGVVDDSQLPKDRFSAERLKGVDSTLKIQPAKLEDSAVYLCASSLLGIREQYFGPGTRLTVT.

V usage is TRBV11-3 and J usage is TRBJ2-1, with TRBD2 identical over 12 bases. The CDR3 length is 14 residues. Trimming removed 3 bases from V and 6 bases from J; junction bases left unmatched: 0. The germline V gene has CDR1 SGHNT and CDR2 YENEEA. For the CDR3, the DNA is TGTGCCAGCAGCTTGGGACTAGCGGGCAATGAGCAGTTCTTC. This encodes CASSLGLAGNEQFF.

The chain uses TRBV5-6 and TRBJ1-1; D is possibly TRBD1 (5 bases). The germline V gene encodes CDR1 SGHDT and CDR2 YYEEEE. The CDR3 loop spans 13 amino acids. V was trimmed by 1 base and J by 5 bases, leaving 9 bases between them. CDR3: CASSLPGGTEAFF. The CDR3 region has the DNA TGTGCCAGCAGCTTGCCCGGGGGAACTGAAGCTTTCTTT.

The chain carries TRBV5-6 and TRBJ2-3; D possibly corresponds to TRBD2 (5 bases). The V and J ends lost 4 bases and 2 bases respectively, with 11 bases between them. The CDR3 is 14 amino acids. CDR1 and CDR2 from the germline V gene are SGHDT and YYEEEE. Written as DNA, the CDR3 is TGTGCCAGCAGCGTCGCGGGCCTCACAGATACGCAGTATTTT. Translated: CASSVAGLTDTQYF.

The chain is built from TRBV29-1 and TRBJ2-3, with D possibly matching TRBD1 (5 bases). The germline CDR1 and CDR2 sequences are SQVTM and ANQGSEA. V was trimmed by 8 bases and J by 1 base, leaving 10 bases between them. The CDR3 sequence is 12 residues long. This chain's CDR3 is CSISTGTDTQYF. The CDR3 nucleotides are TGCAGCATTTCGACAGGCACAGATACGCAGTATTTT.

The rearrangement uses TRBV4-2 and TRBJ1-5, with TRBD1 matching 9 bases. The V and J ends lost 6 bases and 6 bases, in that order; junction bases with no gene match: 6. CDR1 LGHNA and CDR2 YNFKEQ come from the germline V gene. The CDR3 sequence is 14 residues long. For the CDR3, the DNA is TGTGCCAGCAGGGCGGGACAGGGAGGTCAGCCCCAGCATTTT. It yields the protein CASRAGQGGQPQHF.

The J gene is TRBJ2-5, the V gene TRBV7-9; 9 positions match TRBD2. Germline loops: CDR1 SEHNR, CDR2 FQNEAQ (reference sequence). V was pared by 5 bases and J by 2 bases, with 9 bases of the junction left unmatched. The CDR3 has 16 residues. The CDR3 loop is CASSQVWLAGQETQYF. In nucleotides, the CDR3 is TGTGCCAGCAGCCAAGTTTGGCTAGCGGGGCAAGAGACCCAGTACTTC.

The V and J genes are TRBV28 and TRBJ2-5; a weak D match, TRBD2 (6 bases). CDR3 length equals 13 residues. Germline CDR1 MDHEN, CDR2 SYDVKM. Trimming took 9 bases from V and 6 from J, leaving 17 bases between them. CDR3 sequence reads: CASHSGAPKTQYF. For the CDR3, the DNA is TGTGCCAGTCATAGCGGAGCCCCAAAGACCCAGTACTTC.

This chain connects TRBV19 to TRBJ2-7; TRBD2 matches 13 bases. The junction had 6 bases not matched to a gene; V was cut back by 2 bases and J by 5 bases. CDR1 LNHDA and CDR2 SQIVND come from the germline V gene (reference sequence). This CDR3 region has 16 residues. The CDR3 DNA sequence: TGTGCCAGTAGTATACAACTAGCGGGAGGGCTCGACGAGCAGTACTTC. Its protein is CASSIQLAGGLDEQYF.

This chain's CDR3 is CASSFTSKETQYF. In DNA, the CDR3 is TGTGCCAGCAGTTTTACGAGCAAAGAGACCCAGTACTTC. The chain carries TRBV12-3 or TRBV12-4 and TRBJ2-5; D call uncertain. This CDR3 spans 13 amino acids. V lost 3 bases to trimming and J lost 3 bases, with 8 bases between them.

V and J are TRBV7-9 and TRBJ2-1, with 13 bases that match TRBD2. Germline V gene sequence: CDR1 SEHNR, CDR2 FQNEAQ (reference sequence). The ends lost 7 bases at V and 5 bases at J; junction bases unmatched: 17. The CDR3 loop spans 19 amino acids. The CDR3 nucleotides are TGTGCCAGCACGAAGGGACACTACCGCGGACTAGCGGGGGACAATGAGCAGTTCTTC. It translates to CASTKGHYRGLAGDNEQFF. Complete variable domain (other parts from reference TRBV7-9 and TRBJ2-1): DTGVSQNPRHKITKRGQNVTFRCDPISEHNRLYWYRQTLGQGPEFLTYFQNEAQLEKSRLLSDRFSAERPKGSFSTLEIQRTEQGDSAMYLCASTKGHYRGLAGDNEQFFGPGTRLTVL.

The rearrangement uses TRBV3-1 (or the pseudogene TRBV3-2) and TRBJ1-2, with D maybe TRBD1 (5 bases). CDR3 size: 13 residues. CDR1 is LGHDT and CDR2 is YNNKEL in the germline V gene (reference sequence). Between the trimmed V and J ends, which lost 6 bases and 4 bases, there was a span of 12 bases. CDR3 protein: CASSGGSGYGYTF. The CDR3 DNA reads as TGTGCCAGCAGTGGGGGGTCTGGCTATGGCTACACCTTC.

The CDR3 DNA reads TGTGCCACCAGCAGATCCCCGGCGGGAACTAATGAAAAACTGTTTTTT. Translating it yields CATSRSPAGTNEKLFF. V and J are TRBV15 and TRBJ1-4; D unresolved. V gave up 2 bases and J gave up 1 base, with 11 bases separating them. From germline, CDR1 is LNHNV and CDR2 YYDKDF (reference sequence). This CDR3 has 16 residues.

This chain joins TRBV7-2 and TRBJ2-5; TRBD1 might be the D (5 bases). Germline-derived CDR1 and CDR2 are SGHTA and FQGNSA. Trimming removed 2 bases at V and 2 bases at J, with 9 bases between. The CDR3 is 14 amino acids. The CDR3 bases are TGTGCCAGCAGCTTAAGGACACAGCAAGAGACCCAGTACTTC. Translation: CASSLRTQQETQYF.

The V call is TRBV15, the J call TRBJ1-1; tentative D call: TRBD1 (6 bases). Trimming cost V 5 bases and J 11 bases, with 18 bases left between them. This CDR3 contains 13 residues. CDR1 and CDR2 from the germline V gene are LNHNV and YYDKDF (reference sequence). CDR3 residues: CATSESPGVRAFF. CDR3 DNA sequence: TGTGCCACCAGCGAAAGTCCAGGGGTGAGGGCTTTCTTT.

The rearrangement joins TRBV18 to TRBJ2-5, with 8 bases aligning to TRBD1. The germline V gene has CDR1 KGHSH and CDR2 LQKENI. V lost 2 bases, J lost 4 bases, and 6 bases stayed unmatched. This CDR3 contains 15 residues. The CDR3 here is CASSPSQGARETQYF. CDR3 bases: TGTGCCAGCTCACCAAGTCAGGGGGCGCGAGAGACCCAGTACTTC.

The chain has TRBV18 and TRBJ2-1, with D possibly TRBD1 on 6 matching bases. Germline V gene lookup returns CDR1 KGHSH and CDR2 LQKENI. V was clipped by 2 bases and J by 7 bases, with 9 bases between them. The CDR3 runs 13 residues. The CDR3 sequence is CASSPYRVNEQFF. The CDR3 DNA reads TGTGCCAGCTCACCATACAGGGTGAATGAGCAGTTCTTC.

The chain recombines TRBV3-1 (or the pseudogene TRBV3-2) with TRBJ2-7; 7 bases are shared with TRBD2. CDR1 LGHDT and CDR2 YNNKEL come from the germline V gene (reference sequence). The CDR3 length is 15 residues. The ends lost 1 base at V and 3 bases at J; junction bases unmatched: 6. Here the CDR3 reads CASSQGRGLSYEQYF. The CDR3 DNA sequence: TGTGCCAGCAGCCAAGGTCGGGGACTAAGCTACGAGCAGTACTTC.

The J gene is TRBJ1-1, the V gene TRBV18; D gene ambiguous. Trimming removed 2 bases from V and 5 bases from J, with 9 bases in between. Germline assignment: CDR1 KGHSH and CDR2 LQKENI. The CDR3 is 13 amino acids. CDR3 loop: CASSPTAGTEAFF. The CDR3 DNA is TGTGCCAGCTCACCAACGGCGGGAACTGAAGCTTTCTTT.